Detailed here is one T cell receptor (beta chain). The data are from a study of blood T cell repertoires in COVID-19. The CDR3 length is 21 residues. V was clipped by 4 bases and J by 2 bases; unmatched bases: 14. The germline gives CDR1 SGDLS, CDR2 YYNGEE. Assay used: immunoSEQ multiplex PCR; TCRdb lists only in-frame clones, some missing. In the table there are approximately 140,000 clones, over 75% of which are singletons. Sequencing used peripheral blood. The receptor's source is a man aged 18 to 29 with COVID-19, enrolled during active disease. The genes are TRBV9 and TRBJ2-6, with TRBD2 matching 14 bases. The CDR3 DNA is TGTGCCAGCAGCTCGCAAGGGGGACTAGCGGGAGCATTAGCTGGGGCCAACGTCCTGACTTTC. Translation: CASSSQGGLAGALAGANVLTF.